These 16 T cell receptor beta chains were sequenced from one sample in a study of blood T cell repertoires in COVID-19. Some clones are missing from TCRdb's copy, which holds only in-frame ones; the method was immunoSEQ multiplex PCR. The sample holds about 180,000 clones; about 86% are singletons and the top ten take about 9.7%. The sequencing input was peripheral blood. The receptors derive from a man aged 50 to 59 with active or convalescent COVID-19.

V usage is TRBV19 and J usage is TRBJ2-1; a weak D match, TRBD2 (5 bases). This CDR3 has 15 amino acids. V lost 7 bases and J 5 bases, leaving 18 bases between the germline ends. CDR1 is LNHDA and CDR2 is SQIVND in the germline V gene (reference sequence). The CDR3 DNA is TGTGCCAGTAAAGGCGCCTTGGAGGTTAACAATGAGCAGTTCTTC. This translates into CASKGALEVNNEQFF.

The V and J genes are TRBV19 and TRBJ1-1; the D is unclear. The CDR3 sequence is 13 residues long. Germline assignment: CDR1 LNHDA and CDR2 SQIVND (reference sequence). V lost 0 bases to trimming and J lost 3 bases, with 5 bases between them. CDR3 loop: CASSIDPYTEAFF. The CDR3 DNA sequence: TGTGCCAGTAGTATAGATCCTTACACTGAAGCTTTCTTT.

The rearrangement links TRBV10-3 to TRBJ2-5; TRBD1 matches 8 bases. The CDR3 extends over 14 amino acids. Germline V gene data show CDR1 as ENHRY and CDR2 as SYGVKD. Unmatched junction bases numbered 4, after V lost 5 bases and J lost 2 bases. The CDR3 DNA follows: TGTGCCATCAGTTTAGGGACAGGACAAGAGACCCAGTACTTC. Translation gives CAISLGTGQETQYF.

The chain carries TRBV5-1 and TRBJ2-7; 14 bases are a match to TRBD2. CDR1 is SGHRS, CDR2 YFSETQ, per germline. V was clipped by 0 bases and J by 1 base; unmatched bases: 3. The CDR3 contains 17 residues. The CDR3 protein is CASSLGLAGGPSYEQYF. In DNA, the CDR3 is TGCGCCAGCAGCTTGGGACTAGCGGGAGGGCCTTCCTACGAGCAGTACTTC.

This sequence joins TRBV24-1 and TRBJ2-1, with TRBD2 as a possible D gene (6 bases). The CDR3 runs to 17 residues. CDR1 KGHDR and CDR2 SFDVKD come from the germline V gene. V lost 4 bases, J lost 9 bases, and 24 bases lay in between. Here the CDR3 reads CATSDSPGEAPRGEQFF. In DNA, the CDR3 is TGTGCCACCAGTGACTCACCCGGGGAGGCCCCCCGGGGTGAGCAGTTCTTC.

V usage is TRBV19 and J usage is TRBJ2-7; tentative D call: TRBD2 (5 bases). The ends were cut back, 6 bases at V and 3 bases at J, with 12 bases in the middle. Germline V gene sequence: CDR1 LNHDA, CDR2 SQIVND (reference sequence). The CDR3 consists of 13 residues. In DNA form, the CDR3 reads TGTGCCAGTAGGTGGGAGACTCTCTACGAGCAGTACTTC. Its protein product is CASRWETLYEQYF.

This chain connects TRBV9 to TRBJ1-1; perhaps TRBD1 as D (6 bases). V shed 0 bases and J shed 3 bases, with 18 bases lying between them. CDR3 size: 17 residues. Germline CDR1 reads SGDLS; CDR2 reads YYNGEE. In DNA, the CDR3 is TGTGCCAGCAGCGTAGAAGGTGGTGGGGAGGGGGACACTGAAGCTTTCTTT. It translates to CASSVEGGGEGDTEAFF.

V and J are TRBV28 and TRBJ2-7, with D hard to call. This CDR3 comprises 15 residues. CDR1 is MDHEN and CDR2 is SYDVKM in the germline V gene. Trimming took off 6 bases at V and 1 base at J, with 16 bases between the two ends. The CDR3 reads CASSPSLGSSYEQYF. The DNA for the CDR3 is TGTGCCAGCAGCCCCTCCCTAGGTTCGTCCTACGAGCAGTACTTC.

The rearrangement uses TRBV6-5 and TRBJ2-5; maybe TRBD2 (6 bases). The CDR3 spans 15 residues. CDR1 MNHEY and CDR2 SVGAGI come from the germline V gene. With 2 bases removed from V and 5 bases from J, the gap between germline ends came to 15 bases. The CDR3: CASSYIGGSEETQYF. The CDR3 bases are TGTGCCAGCAGTTACATCGGGGGTAGCGAGGAGACCCAGTACTTC.

The chain recombines TRBV2 with TRBJ1-5, with D possibly matching TRBD1 (6 bases). The CDR3 contains 14 residues. CDR1 and CDR2 from the germline V gene are SNHLY and FYNNEI. Trimming removed 5 bases at V and 6 bases at J, with 14 bases between. This CDR3 is CASSSDRIGQPQHF. DNA of the CDR3: TGTGCCAGCAGTTCCGACAGGATTGGTCAGCCCCAGCATTTT.

V and J are TRBV5-6 and TRBJ2-3; 8 positions agree with TRBD1. V gave up 8 bases and J gave up 4 bases; unmatched junction bases: 9. Germline assignment: CDR1 SGHDT and CDR2 YYEEEE. The CDR3 spans 14 residues. The chain's CDR3 is CASHRGIFPDTQYF. DNA of the CDR3: TGTGCCAGTCACAGGGGGATCTTCCCAGATACGCAGTATTTT.

The gene calls are TRBV10-3 and TRBJ1-2, with D possibly TRBD1 on 6 matching bases. Germline V gene sequence: CDR1 ENHRY, CDR2 SYGVKD. This CDR3 is built from 15 residues. V lost 2 bases to trimming and J lost 9 bases, with 19 bases between them. In nucleotides, the CDR3 is TGTGCCATCAGTGAGCCTCAAAAACAGGGTCGTAGCTACACCTTC. Encoded protein: CAISEPQKQGRSYTF.

The CDR3 DNA is TGTGCCTGGAGTCGAGGTAGCGGGAGTGGCTATGAGCAGTTCTTC. This codes for CAWSRGSGSGYEQFF. V usage is TRBV30 and J usage is TRBJ2-1, with 9 bases fitting TRBD2. The CDR3 is made up of 15 amino acids. V trimming: 2 bases; J trimming: 8 bases; junction bases outside the gene matches: 10. Germline V gene data show CDR1 as GTSNPN and CDR2 as SVGIG (reference sequence).

V gene TRBV6-1 combines with J gene TRBJ1-1; D is unresolved. Trimming took 3 bases from V and 0 from J, leaving 11 bases between them. CDR1 MNHNS and CDR2 SASEGT come from the germline V gene. The CDR3 consists of 15 residues. CDR3 residues: CASSDQTSMNTEAFF. DNA of the CDR3: TGTGCCAGCAGTGACCAGACATCCATGAACACTGAAGCTTTCTTT.

The V and J genes are TRBV6-6 and TRBJ1-2; no reliable D call. CDR1 is MNHNY and CDR2 is SVGAGI in the germline V gene (reference sequence). This CDR3 contains 12 residues. V lost 3 bases, J lost 6 bases, and 8 bases lay in between. The DNA for the CDR3 is TGTGCCAGCAGTTATGGAGGGAATGGCTACACCTTC. Protein sequence: CASSYGGNGYTF.

A few counts support this clone. J is TRBJ2-5 and V is TRBV5-4; 8 nucleotides align to TRBD2. The V segment lost 4 bases and the J segment 5 bases; nucleotides outside the gene matches: 7. Germline CDR1 SGHNT, CDR2 YYREEE (reference sequence). The CDR3 has 14 residues. The CDR3 protein is CASSLPRGGETQYF. The CDR3 nucleotides are TGTGCCAGCAGCCTCCCCCGGGGGGGGGAGACCCAGTACTTC.